A single sample is the source of the 24 T cell receptor beta chains below, sequenced in a study of vaccination and CD4 T cells after COVID-19. These receptors' targets are unknown. Treatment indicated: roughly 10-day PBMC culture with coronavirus spike peptide pools or control peptides (ViraFEST assay). Sequencing of cultured CD4+ T cell DNA used the Oncomine TCR Beta short-read assay. In TCRdb, the PCR reads were re-called with MiXCR into one record per CDR3 protein. The repertoire holds roughly 13,000 distinct CDR3 sequences, with around 58% as singletons. Sequencing was done on a sample of CD4+ T cells from blood, cultured in vitro. These receptors were collected from a human donor who had recovered from COVID-19.

This rearrangement joins TRBV4-2 to TRBJ2-2; the D is unclear. V shed 1 base and J shed 5 bases, with 8 bases lying between them. Looked up from germline, CDR1 is LGHNA and CDR2 is YNFKEQ. This CDR3 comprises 14 residues. Here the CDR3 DNA reads TGTGCCAGCAGCCAAGTTAAGGTTACCGGGGAGCTGTTTTTT. Translated: CASSQVKVTGELFF.

The chain links TRBV5-1 to TRBJ1-2; D call uncertain. CDR3 length equals 15 residues. Germline V gives CDR1 SGHRS, CDR2 YFSETQ. V was cut by 4 bases and J by 0 bases, with 13 bases left in between. The CDR3 loop reads CASSPEGVANYGYTF. The CDR3 DNA reads TGCGCCAGCAGCCCCGAGGGCGTAGCTAACTATGGCTACACCTTC.

This clonotype was found a few times. The chain uses TRBV20-1 and TRBJ2-5; D gene uncertain. The CDR3 is 13 residues long. The germline V gene has CDR1 DFQATT and CDR2 SNEGSKA (reference sequence). V was pared by 4 bases and J by 0 bases, with 9 bases between. The CDR3 DNA follows: TGCAGTGCTAACGACGACAACCAAGAGACCCAGTACTTC. It is translated as CSANDDNQETQYF.

This clonotype was seen a single time. This chain links TRBV7-9 with TRBJ2-1, with 12 bases fitting TRBD2. The CDR3 length is 14 residues. Germline loops: CDR1 SEHNR, CDR2 FQNEAQ (reference sequence). With V trimmed by 8 bases and J by 7 bases, 6 bases remained unmatched. The CDR3 DNA sequence: TGTGCCAGCGGCCAGGGACTAGCGGGTAATGAGCAGTTCTTC. Its protein product is CASGQGLAGNEQFF.

The rearrangement uses TRBV6-5 and TRBJ1-3; D unresolved. Deletions cut 4 bases from V and 0 bases from J, with 7 bases between. The CDR3 runs to 14 residues. Germline V gene lookup returns CDR1 MNHEY and CDR2 SVGAGI. In nucleotides, the CDR3 is TGTGCCAGCAGTTCGCTTAGCTCTGGAAACACCATATATTTT. It codes for CASSSLSSGNTIYF.

This clonotype was observed a few times. This chain links TRBV20-1 with TRBJ1-1; possible D gene TRBD1, 5 bases. Trimming stripped 0 bases from V and 6 bases from J, with 14 bases between. Germline V lookup: CDR1 DFQATT, CDR2 SNEGSKA (reference sequence). The CDR3 spans 14 residues. The CDR3 loop is CSARDSPGVSEAFF. As DNA, the CDR3 is TGCAGTGCTAGAGATTCTCCGGGGGTCTCTGAAGCTTTCTTT.

V gene TRBV7-6 combines with J gene TRBJ2-7; the match to TRBD2 covers 11 bases. The CDR3 has 19 residues. Trimming took 5 bases from V and 2 from J; bases not matched to a gene: 17. Germline CDR1 is SGHVS and CDR2 is FNYEAQ. CDR3 DNA sequence: TGTGCCAGCAGCCCAGGCCTGCGGGGGGGGACTAGCGGAGCCTACGAGCAGTACTTC. Translation: CASSPGLRGGTSGAYEQYF. The full variable domain, in which reference TRBV7-6 and TRBJ2-7 provide the parts outside the CDR3, is GAGVSQSPRYKVTKRGQDVALRCDPISGHVSLYWYRQALGQGPEFLTYFNYEAQQDKSGLPNDRFSAERPEGSISTLTIQRTEQRDSAMYRCASSPGLRGGTSGAYEQYFGPGTRLTVT.

This clonotype was seen a handful of times. The genes are TRBV27 and TRBJ2-1; the D is unclear. The CDR3 is made up of 20 amino acids. V was clipped by 3 bases and J by 2 bases, with 26 bases between them. The V gene's germline CDR1 is MNHEY and CDR2 SMNVEV (reference sequence). CDR3 sequence (DNA): TGTGCCAGCAGTTTTGTCGACCACCAGCCGACCCTAAGAACCTACAATGAGCAGTTCTTC. Residues: CASSFVDHQPTLRTYNEQFF.

This rearrangement joins TRBV6-1 to TRBJ2-1; 7 nucleotides align to TRBD1. CDR1 is MNHNS and CDR2 is SASEGT in the germline V gene. V gave up 6 bases and J gave up 6 bases; unmatched junction bases: 2. The CDR3 covers 12 residues. CDR3 bases: TGTGCCAGCAGAACAGGGGCCAATGAGCAGTTCTTC. It yields the protein CASRTGANEQFF.

The chain employs TRBV20-1 and TRBJ2-3; D is undetermined. This CDR3 is built from 14 residues. Trimming stripped 7 bases from V and 3 bases from J, with 17 bases between. Germline CDR1 and CDR2: DFQATT and SNEGSKA (reference sequence). CDR3 sequence (DNA): TGCAGTGGTCCAAGGGCAGACTCAACAGATACGCAGTATTTT. This gives the protein CSGPRADSTDTQYF.

The chain joins TRBV19 to TRBJ1-1, with a tentative D call TRBD1 (5 bases). CDR1 LNHDA and CDR2 SQIVND come from the germline V gene (reference sequence). There are 14 residues in the CDR3. V lost 0 bases and J lost 3, with 8 bases in between. CDR3 DNA: TGTGCCAGTAGTATAGACCAGGGTGACACTGAAGCTTTCTTT. This translates into CASSIDQGDTEAFF. The whole variable domain, remainder taken from reference TRBV19 and TRBJ1-1, is DGGITQSPKYLFRKEGQNVTLSCEQNLNHDAMYWYRQDPGQGLRLIYYSQIVNDFQKGDIAEGYSVSREKKESFPLTVTSAQKNPTAFYLCASSIDQGDTEAFFGQGTRLTVV.

This chain links TRBV21-1 with TRBJ2-5; TRBD2, the D gene given by the table, was not confirmed from the DNA. TRBV21-1 is a recognized pseudogene. The CDR3 sequence is 16 residues long. CDR3 in DNA: TGTGCCAGCAGCAATAGGACTAGCGGGACTCAAGAGACCCAGTACTTC. It codes for CASSNRTSGTQETQYF.

This clonotype was seen a few times. The chain recombines TRBV15 with TRBJ2-5; 9 bases match TRBD1. Per germline, CDR1 LNHNV and CDR2 YYDKDF (reference sequence). The CDR3 is 19 residues long. The V gene end was trimmed by 3 bases and the J gene end by 1 base; junction bases not matched to a gene: 15. Here the CDR3 reads CATSSHGQGPKGVQETQYF. The CDR3 DNA sequence: TGTGCCACCAGCAGTCATGGACAGGGGCCAAAGGGGGTCCAAGAGACCCAGTACTTC.

This chain links TRBV28 with TRBJ2-2, with D tentatively TRBD2 (5 bases). V lost 6 bases and J lost 3, with 23 bases in between. The CDR3 spans 18 residues. Per germline, CDR1 MDHEN and CDR2 SYDVKM. CDR3 sequence (DNA): TGTGCCAGCAGATCCGAGGGAATACTAGAACTTTACACCGGGGAGCTGTTTTTT. As protein: CASRSEGILELYTGELFF.

This clonotype has more than one count but fewer than ten. The chain is built from TRBV6-1 and TRBJ1-1; D is unclear. With 1 base removed from V and 8 bases from J, the gap between germline ends came to 8 bases. Germline V gene lookup returns CDR1 MNHNS and CDR2 SASEGT. The CDR3 loop spans 12 amino acids. Here the CDR3 reads CASSEGRLEAFF. Written as DNA, the CDR3 is TGTGCCAGCAGTGAAGGGAGGTTAGAAGCTTTCTTT.

This clonotype was recorded a few times. The V gene is TRBV27, the J gene TRBJ1-2, with D possibly matching TRBD1 (5 bases). The germline V gene has CDR1 MNHEY and CDR2 SMNVEV (reference sequence). CDR3 length: 14 residues. Trimming took 6 bases from V and 3 from J, leaving 14 bases between them. The CDR3 loop reads CASRRSGLDYGYTF. The CDR3 DNA sequence: TGTGCCAGCAGGCGGTCAGGGCTTGACTATGGCTACACCTTC.

J is TRBJ2-5 and V is TRBV6-5; possibly TRBD1 or TRBD2 for D (5 bases each). The V end lost 0 bases, the J end lost 5 bases, and 10 bases lay between the germline ends. The germline V gene has CDR1 MNHEY and CDR2 SVGAGI. The CDR3 totals 14 residues. The CDR3, as DNA: TGTGCCAGCAGTTACTCTTTCGGGACGGAGACCCAGTACTTC. Translated, it gives CASSYSFGTETQYF.

The V gene is TRBV25-1, the J gene TRBJ2-1; 7 nucleotides agree with TRBD2. Germline loops: CDR1 MGHDK, CDR2 SYGVNS. The CDR3 sequence is 15 residues long. The J segment lost 5 bases and the V segment lost 1 base, leaving 5 bases of the junction unmatched. For the CDR3, the DNA is TGTGCCAGCAGTGAATGGGGGAGGGGTAACAATGAGCAGTTCTTC. Its protein product is CASSEWGRGNNEQFF.

The rearrangement links TRBV10-3 to TRBJ2-7; a possible D gene is TRBD1 (6 bases). This CDR3 has 14 amino acids. Deletions cut 10 bases from V and 1 base from J, with 17 bases between. Germline V lookup: CDR1 ENHRY, CDR2 SYGVKD. The CDR3 DNA follows: TGTGCCACCTCGGACAGTCTGGAGTCCTACGAGCAGTACTTC. Translated: CATSDSLESYEQYF.

This clonotype appeared a few times. The rearrangement uses TRBV6-1 and TRBJ2-3; tentatively, D is TRBD1 or TRBD2 (5 bases each). The CDR3 sequence is 13 residues long. Trimming cost V 3 bases and J 4 bases, with 8 bases left between them. In germline, CDR1 is MNHNS, CDR2 SASEGT. The CDR3 DNA reads TGTGCCAGCAGTGAGGGGGTCCCAGATACGCAGTATTTT. Protein: CASSEGVPDTQYF.

The sample holds a few counts of this clonotype. The genes are TRBV29-1 and TRBJ2-5, with 8 bases aligning to TRBD2. CDR1 is SQVTM and CDR2 is ANQGSEA in the germline V gene. CDR3 length: 15 amino acids. The trim removed 7 bases at V and 3 bases at J, leaving 13 bases unmatched. CDR3 DNA sequence: TGCAGCGCCATCGGGGGGGTTAGATACAAAGAGACCCAGTACTTC. The encoded protein is CSAIGGVRYKETQYF.

The V call is TRBV12-3 or TRBV12-4, the J call TRBJ2-7; D is perhaps TRBD2 (5 bases). Trimming removed 6 bases from V and 2 bases from J, with 14 bases in between. The length of the CDR3 is 14 residues. The CDR3 region is CASSPDIGTYEQYF. The CDR3 DNA is TGTGCCAGCAGCCCTGACATCGGGACCTACGAGCAGTACTTC.

The CDR3, as DNA: TGCGCCAGCAGCCGCCTGCCCCCGACTGCCTCGGCCTACAATGAGCAGTTCTTC. Translating gives CASSRLPPTASAYNEQFF. This rearrangement joins TRBV4-1 to TRBJ2-1, with D uncertain. This CDR3 contains 18 residues. Germline V CDR1 and CDR2: MGHRA, YSYEKL. The V gene lost 4 bases and the J gene lost 2 bases, with 21 bases spanning the gap.

This clonotype was detected a few times. The V call is TRBV20-1, the J call TRBJ1-2; 9 bases are shared with TRBD1. With 0 bases clipped from V and 3 bases from J, the junction kept 8 bases outside the gene matches. The CDR3 extends over 16 amino acids. From germline, CDR1 is DFQATT and CDR2 SNEGSKA (reference sequence). The CDR3 protein is CSARDRGTGWYYGYTF. In DNA form, the CDR3 reads TGCAGTGCTAGAGATCGCGGGACAGGGTGGTACTATGGCTACACCTTC.